What follows are 15 T cell receptor beta chains derived from one specimen sequenced in a study of identical twins. TCRdb re-derived calls from the 5' RACE reads in MiXCR, one entry per CDR3 protein. The sample lists under 300,000 distinct CDR3 sequences, 5.5% to 7.5% occurring once. The same sample was also studied in work on T cells expressing NK-cell markers.

The sequencing sample was made of CD8+ T cells sorted from blood. These receptors were taken from a woman younger than 30 in good health.

Many counts were recorded for this clonotype. An end of the junction differs from the germline gene, which may be a read error. The chain combines TRBV6-2 or TRBV6-3 with TRBJ1-5; D is uncertain. Per the germline V gene, CDR1 is MNHEY and CDR2 is SVGEGT. The CDR3 spans 10 residues. For the CDR3, the DNA is TGTGCCAGCGGGAATCGGCCCCAGCATTTT. Translation gives CASGNRPQHF.

This clonotype has ten or more counts. V usage is TRBV11-1 and J usage is TRBJ2-2, with 7 bases fitting TRBD1. There are 19 residues in the CDR3. V shed 5 bases, J shed 7 bases, and the junction held 22 bases outside the gene matches. Per the germline V gene, CDR1 is SGHAT and CDR2 is FQDESV (reference sequence). The CDR3, as DNA: TGTGCCAGCAGCCGTACAATGAGGACAGGCTTTTTCGGGCACGGGGAGCTGTTTTTT. This gives the protein CASSRTMRTGFFGHGELFF.

The sample holds many counts of this clonotype. This chain uses TRBV9 with TRBJ1-2, with a tentative D call TRBD1 (5 bases). This CDR3 region has 15 residues. Per germline, CDR1 SGDLS and CDR2 YYNGEE. V was trimmed by 3 bases and J by 4 bases, leaving 16 bases between them. Written as DNA, the CDR3 is TGTGCCAGCAGCGGCTCTGGGGGGGGACCCTATGGCTACACCTTC. This translates into CASSGSGGGPYGYTF.

This clonotype was seen repeatedly, ten times or more. The chain carries TRBV5-6 and TRBJ1-2; TRBD1 might be the D (6 bases). The CDR3 extends over 14 amino acids. Deletions cut 2 bases from V and 5 bases from J, with 13 bases between. Germline loops: CDR1 SGHDT, CDR2 YYEEEE. CDR3 sequence: CASSFGGSQYGYTF. In nucleotides, the CDR3 is TGTGCCAGCAGCTTCGGGGGCTCCCAGTATGGCTACACCTTC.

J is TRBJ1-1 and V is TRBV12-3 or TRBV12-4; D uncertain. CDR3 size: 11 residues. V dropped 7 bases and J dropped 5 bases, with 8 bases sitting between them. The CDR3 bases are TGTGCCAGCAAGATGGGGACTGAAGCTTTCTTT. Its translation: CASKMGTEAFF.

This rearrangement joins TRBV11-3 to TRBJ2-1; 7 positions agree with TRBD2. The CDR3 is 15 residues long. Germline CDR1 is SGHNT and CDR2 is YENEEA. J lost 3 bases, V lost 3 bases, and 5 bases had no gene match. CDR3 region: CASSFREAGYNEQFF. The CDR3 DNA follows: TGTGCCAGCAGCTTCCGGGAGGCCGGCTACAATGAGCAGTTCTTC.

The chain combines TRBV6-1 with TRBJ2-1, with TRBD2 matching over 8 bases. The ends lost 6 bases at V and 9 bases at J; junction bases unmatched: 10. CDR3 length equals 14 residues. The V gene's germline CDR1 is MNHNS and CDR2 SASEGT. CDR3 in amino acids: CASSLGLESAEQFF. The DNA for the CDR3 is TGTGCCAGCAGCCTGGGACTAGAGTCAGCTGAGCAGTTCTTC.

The chain has TRBV29-1 and TRBJ1-2; D might be TRBD1 (6 bases). The CDR3 sequence is 13 residues long. Germline V CDR1 and CDR2: SQVTM, ANQGSEA. V was clipped by 3 bases and J by 5 bases, with 13 bases between them. The CDR3 reads CSVDGGRGYGYTF. The CDR3 DNA reads TGCAGCGTTGACGGGGGGCGCGGGTATGGCTACACCTTC.

This clonotype turned up a few times. The chain has TRBV12-3 or TRBV12-4 and TRBJ1-5; TRBD1 matches at 9 bases. The ends lost 5 bases at V and 6 bases at J; junction bases unmatched: 2. The CDR3 is 13 amino acids. CDR3 nucleotides: TGTGCCAGCAGTGGACAGGGGAGTCAGCCCCAGCATTTT. This sequence encodes CASSGQGSQPQHF.

The CDR3 region is CASSLNSGYTF. The CDR3 DNA is TGTGCCAGCAGCTTAAATTCGGGCTACACCTTC. The J gene is TRBJ1-2, the V gene TRBV7-9; D call uncertain. Germline loops: CDR1 SEHNR, CDR2 FQNEAQ (reference sequence). CDR3 length: 11 amino acids. Trimming took off 2 bases at V and 8 bases at J, with 6 bases between the two ends. Drawing the rest from reference TRBV7-9 and TRBJ1-2, the complete variable domain is DTGVSQNPRHKITKRGQNVTFRCDPISEHNRLYWYRQTLGQGPEFLTYFQNEAQLEKSRLLSDRFSAERPKGSFSTLEIQRTEQGDSAMYLCASSLNSGYTFGSGTRLTVV.

This clonotype has at least ten counts. The chain joins TRBV6-5 to TRBJ1-1, with TRBD1 matching 7 bases. The V segment lost 4 bases and the J segment 4 bases; nucleotides outside the gene matches: 12. CDR1 is MNHEY and CDR2 is SVGAGI in the germline V gene. CDR3 length equals 16 residues. The CDR3 DNA reads TGTGCCAGCAGTTTTCGACAGGGTATGGTGGGCACTGAAGCTTTCTTT. Translated: CASSFRQGMVGTEAFF.

Concerning this clonotype itself: A much larger clone sits a single nucleotide away, making a read error possible. The rearrangement uses TRBV29-1 and TRBJ2-1; either TRBD1 or TRBD2 may supply D (6 bases each). Germline V gene data show CDR1 as SQVTM and CDR2 as ANQGSEA. V was trimmed by 7 bases and J by 6 bases, leaving 28 bases between them. CDR3 length: 17 residues. The CDR3 region has the DNA TGCAGCGCTCCCCACGAGACAGGAGGGGATCTCGTCAATGAGCAGTTCTTC. Its translation: CSAPHETGGDLVNEQFF.

The chain links TRBV9 to TRBJ2-6, with 11 bases that match TRBD2. Trimming removed 4 bases from V and 0 bases from J; junction bases left unmatched: 6. The CDR3 loop spans 18 amino acids. Germline lookup yields CDR1 SGDLS and CDR2 YYNGEE. The CDR3 DNA reads TGTGCCAGCAGCTTAGCGGGGGGGCGGGACTCTGGGGCCAACGTCCTGACTTTC. This sequence encodes CASSLAGGRDSGANVLTF.

This chain links TRBV5-4 with TRBJ1-2; 8 positions match TRBD1. The CDR3 loop spans 14 amino acids. Germline CDR1 is SGHNT and CDR2 is YYREEE (reference sequence). J was trimmed by 5 bases and V by 3 bases; bases with no gene match: 6. DNA for the CDR3: TGTGCCAGCAGCTCAGGGGGCAATTTGTATGGCTACACCTTC. Residues: CASSSGGNLYGYTF.

V usage is TRBV12-3 or TRBV12-4 and J usage is TRBJ2-2, with 7 bases identical to TRBD1. The CDR3 covers 16 residues. The ends lost 6 bases at V and 0 bases at J; junction bases unmatched: 7. The DNA for the CDR3 is TGTGCCAGCAGAGCTAGACAGGGAGCGAACACCGGGGAGCTGTTTTTT. This encodes CASRARQGANTGELFF.